The clone carrying this T cell receptor (beta chain) was counted once. The antigen is not known. Time point noted: patch test 3, about 24 weeks after DPC sensitization. The sample's treatment: therapeutic diphenylcyclopropenone sensitization with weekly scalp DPC. Individual cDNA molecules (in the library) carried attached unique molecular identifiers. TCRdb re-called the RACE reads with MiXCR, one entry per CDR3 protein. The table has about 160,000 distinct CDR3 sequences, roughly a quarter seen once. This entry is derived from a study of human T cells and chemical hapten exposure. Looked up from germline, CDR1 is MNHNS and CDR2 is SASEGT. The CDR3 covers 15 residues. Germline trimming cut 2 bases from V and 2 bases from J; bases unmatched to any gene: 2. General study points: Once DPC sensitization occurred, TCRs above 1 in 1000 frequency showed no change.

The sample consisted of whole blood, taken in connection with sensitization to the hapten diphenylcyclopropenone (DPC). The genes are TRBV6-1 and TRBJ2-3; 9 positions agree with TRBD2. The sequence was obtained from a woman under 30 with alopecia areata. Some clones in this sample may be carry-over from other donors' samples. CDR3 region: CASSERGLATDTQYF. The CDR3 coding sequence is TGTGCCAGCAGTGAAAGGGGACTAGCCACAGATACGCAGTATTTT.